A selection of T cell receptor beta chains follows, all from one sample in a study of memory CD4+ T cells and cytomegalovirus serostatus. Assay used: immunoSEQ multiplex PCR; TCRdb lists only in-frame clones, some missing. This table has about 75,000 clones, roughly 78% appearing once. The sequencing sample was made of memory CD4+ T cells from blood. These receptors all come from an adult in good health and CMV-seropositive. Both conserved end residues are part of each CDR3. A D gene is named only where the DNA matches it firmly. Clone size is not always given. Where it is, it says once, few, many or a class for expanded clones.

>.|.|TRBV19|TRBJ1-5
TGTGCCAGTAGTAAAGGAGGGGCAGGTAAGCAGCCCCAGCATTTT
CASSKGGAGKQPQHF
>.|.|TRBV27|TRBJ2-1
TGTGCCAGCAGGAGCCAGCCCTACAATGAGCAGTTCTTC
CASRSQPYNEQFF
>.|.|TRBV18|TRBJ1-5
TGTGCCAGCTCACCCGCCGGGGGGAGTCAGCCCCAGCATTTT
CASSPAGGSQPQHF
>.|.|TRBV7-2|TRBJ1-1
TGTGCCAGCAGCTTACAGGGGAGGGCCACTGAAGCTTTCTTT
CASSLQGRATEAFF
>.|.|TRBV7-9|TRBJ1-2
TGTGCCAGCAGCCCCTGGTCGGAGGGGGGCTACACCTTC
CASSPWSEGGYTF
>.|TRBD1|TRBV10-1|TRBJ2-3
TGCGCCAGCAGTGAAAACAGGGGAACAGATACGCAGTATTTT
CASSENRGTDTQYF
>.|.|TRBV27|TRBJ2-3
TGTGCCAGCAGGGGCAGTATAACAGATACGCAGTATTTT
CASRGSITDTQYF
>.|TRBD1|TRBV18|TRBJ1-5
TGTGCCAGCTCACTGACAGGGGGCCCTCGGCCCCAGCATTTT
CASSLTGGPRPQHF
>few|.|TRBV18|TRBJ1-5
TGTGCCAGCTCACCTCAGCAGGGGCCCCAGCATTTT
CASSPQQGPQHF
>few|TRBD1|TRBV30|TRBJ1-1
TGTGCCTGGAGGGTCCCGGGACAGAGTATTGAAGCTTTCTTT
CAWRVPGQSIEAFF
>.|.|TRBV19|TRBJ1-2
TGTGCCAGTAGTCTAGCCCAACACTACTACTATGGCTACACCTTC
CASSLAQHYYYGYTF
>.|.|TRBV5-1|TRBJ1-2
TGCGCCAGCAGCTTGGCCGGGAGAGGGAGCGATGGCTACACCTTC
CASSLAGRGSDGYTF
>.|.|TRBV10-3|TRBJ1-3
TGTGCCATCAGTGGCCCTAACTCTGGAAACACCATATATTTT
CAISGPNSGNTIYF
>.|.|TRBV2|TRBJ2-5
TGTGCCAGCAGTGAAGAGGGTCCCCTTGGTACCCAGTACTTC
CASSEEGPLGTQYF
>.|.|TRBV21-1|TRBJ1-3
TGTGCCAGCAGCAAAGTTACAGGGAGCACCATATATTTT
CASSKVTGSTIYF
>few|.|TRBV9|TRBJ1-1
TGTGCCAGCAGCGTCAGGGCGGGGGACACTGAAGCTTTCTTT
CASSVRAGDTEAFF
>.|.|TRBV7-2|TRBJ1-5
TGTGCCAGCAGCTTAGCCCTTGGCAATCAGCCCCAGCATTTT
CASSLALGNQPQHF
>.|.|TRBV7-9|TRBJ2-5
TGTGCCAGCAGCTTAGCGGGAGTTGGGCAAGAGACCCAGTACTTC
CASSLAGVGQETQYF
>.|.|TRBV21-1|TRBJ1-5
TGTGCCAGCAGCGCTCAAGGGGGCATGAGCAATCAGCCCCAGCATTTT
CASSAQGGMSNQPQHF
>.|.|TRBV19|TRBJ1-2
TGTGCCAGTAGGCCTCTCAATCTTGAGACAGGTAACCAGGGCTACACCTTC
CASRPLNLETGNQGYTF
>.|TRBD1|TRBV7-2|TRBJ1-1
TGTGCCAGCTTCCCGAGGGACAGGGTGATCACTGAAGCTTTCTTT
CASFPRDRVITEAFF
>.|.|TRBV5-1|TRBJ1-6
TGCGCCAGCAGCTTCACAGGTCCCTTTAGCTCCTATAATTCACCCCTCCACTTT
CASSFTGPFSSYNSPLHF
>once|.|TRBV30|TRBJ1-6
TGTGCCTGGAGCCGGGACCTCAGTGGGTCCTATAATTCACCCCTCCACTTT
CAWSRDLSGSYNSPLHF
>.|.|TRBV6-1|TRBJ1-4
TGTGCCAGCAGTGTGAATCCAACTAATGAAAAACTGTTTTTT
CASSVNPTNEKLFF
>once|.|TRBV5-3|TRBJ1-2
TGTGCCAGAACCATCCGGGACCTCTATGGCTACACCTTC
CARTIRDLYGYTF
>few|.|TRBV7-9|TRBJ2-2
TGTGCCAGCAGCTTGGACAGTCCGAACACCGGGGAGCTGTTTTTT
CASSLDSPNTGELFF
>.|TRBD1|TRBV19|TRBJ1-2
TGTGCCAGTAGTAGTAGGGGGGGAGGGGGCCTTTTCTATGGCTACACCTTC
CASSSRGGGGLFYGYTF
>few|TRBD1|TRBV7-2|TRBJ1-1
TGTGCCAGCAGCTTATTCGGTACCGGGACAGGGTCCACTGAAGCTTTCTTT
CASSLFGTGTGSTEAFF
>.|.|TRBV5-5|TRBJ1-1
TGTGCCAGCAGCTTGAACACAGTGAACACTGAAGCTTTCTTT
CASSLNTVNTEAFF
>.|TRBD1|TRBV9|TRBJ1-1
TGTGCCAGCAGCGTACGACAGGGGGGGAACACTGAAGCTTTCTTT
CASSVRQGGNTEAFF
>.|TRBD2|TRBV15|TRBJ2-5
TGTGCCACCAGCAGAGATCGGGGGGGCCCAGAGACCCAGTACTTC
CATSRDRGGPETQYF
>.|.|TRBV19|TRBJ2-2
TGTGCCAGTTCGACCAGGAATACGAACACCGGGGAGCTGTTTTTT
CASSTRNTNTGELFF
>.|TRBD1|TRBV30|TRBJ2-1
TGTGCCTGGAGTCCCCAGGGGGCCAATGAGCAGTTCTTC
CAWSPQGANEQFF
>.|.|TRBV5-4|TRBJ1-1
TGTGCCAGCAGCTATACAGGGAAGAACACTGAAGCTTTCTTT
CASSYTGKNTEAFF
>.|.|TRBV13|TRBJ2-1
TGTGCCAGCAGCTTGCCCCCTAGAGAGAATGAGCAGTTCTTC
CASSLPPRENEQFF
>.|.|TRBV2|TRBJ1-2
TGTGCCAGCAGTGAAGCGCTTCGGGGTGGCTACACCTTC
CASSEALRGGYTF
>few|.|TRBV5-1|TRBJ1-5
TGCGCCAGCAGCTTGGTCTCAGGGAATCAGCCCCAGCATTTT
CASSLVSGNQPQHF
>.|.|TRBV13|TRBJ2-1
TGTGCCAGCAGCTCCTCCGGGGCGCGCAGCTCCTACAATGAGCAGTTCTTC
CASSSSGARSSYNEQFF
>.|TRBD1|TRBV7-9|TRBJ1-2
TGTGCCAGCAACCGAGGGACAGGCGCCTCTAACTATGGCTACACCTTC
CASNRGTGASNYGYTF
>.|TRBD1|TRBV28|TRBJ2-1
TGTGCCATCGAGGGACAGGCAAATTATGAGCAGTTCTTC
CAIEGQANYEQFF
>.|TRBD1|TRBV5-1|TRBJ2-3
TGCGCCAGCAGCTTGGGTCAGGGGGTGGCAGATACGCAGTATTTT
CASSLGQGVADTQYF
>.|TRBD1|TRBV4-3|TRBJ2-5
TGCGCCAGCAGCTTAAGGCCGGGACAGGGAAGAGGAGAGACCCAGTACTTC
CASSLRPGQGRGETQYF
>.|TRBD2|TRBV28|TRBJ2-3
TGTGCCAGCAGTTCGGGACTAGCGGGGATCAAGACCAAAGATACGCAGTATTTT
CASSSGLAGIKTKDTQYF
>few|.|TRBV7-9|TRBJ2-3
TGTGCCAGCAACCCACAGATTCTAGATACGCAGTATTTT
CASNPQILDTQYF
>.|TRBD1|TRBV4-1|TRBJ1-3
TGCGCCAGCAGCCTCGGGACAGCGATTCTACCTCACTCCTCTGGAAACACCATATATTTT
CASSLGTAILPHSSGNTIYF
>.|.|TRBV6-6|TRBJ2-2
TGTGCCAGCCGAGAACAAACGGCCGGGGAGCTGTTTTTT
CASREQTAGELFF
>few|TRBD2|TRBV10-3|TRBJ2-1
TGTGCCACACGGATAGCGGGGGTCGACAATGAGCAGTTCTTC
CATRIAGVDNEQFF
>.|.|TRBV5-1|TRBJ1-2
TGCGCCAGCAGCTTGGTTAGGGCTGGCTATGGCTACACCTTC
CASSLVRAGYGYTF
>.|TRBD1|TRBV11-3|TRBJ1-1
TGTGCCAGCAGCTTAGATCCCAGACAGGGGAAGGAAGCTTTCTTT
CASSLDPRQGKEAFF
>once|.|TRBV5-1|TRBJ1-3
TGCGCCAGCAGGTGGGGGTCCTCTGGAAACACCATATATTTT
CASRWGSSGNTIYF
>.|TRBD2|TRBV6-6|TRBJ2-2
TGTGCCAGCAGACGACTAGCGGAGAACACCGGGGAGCTGTTTTTT
CASRRLAENTGELFF
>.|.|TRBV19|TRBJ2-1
TGTGCCAGTAGCGCTACAGACAATGAGCAGTTCTTC
CASSATDNEQFF